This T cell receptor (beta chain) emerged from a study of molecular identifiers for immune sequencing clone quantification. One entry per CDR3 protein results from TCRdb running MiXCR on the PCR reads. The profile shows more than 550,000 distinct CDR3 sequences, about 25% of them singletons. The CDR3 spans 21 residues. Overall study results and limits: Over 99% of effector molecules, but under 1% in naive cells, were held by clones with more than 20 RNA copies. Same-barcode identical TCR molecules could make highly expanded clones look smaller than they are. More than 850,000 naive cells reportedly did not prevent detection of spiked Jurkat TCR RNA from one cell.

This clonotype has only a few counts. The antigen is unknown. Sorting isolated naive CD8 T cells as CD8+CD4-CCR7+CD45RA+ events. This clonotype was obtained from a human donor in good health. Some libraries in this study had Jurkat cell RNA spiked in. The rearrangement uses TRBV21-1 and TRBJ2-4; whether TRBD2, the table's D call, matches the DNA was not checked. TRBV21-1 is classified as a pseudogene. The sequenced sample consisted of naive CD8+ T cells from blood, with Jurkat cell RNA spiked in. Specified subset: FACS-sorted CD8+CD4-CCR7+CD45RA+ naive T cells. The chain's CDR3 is CASSKGGQGLAYKWGKNIQYF. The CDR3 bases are TGTGCCAGCAGCAAAGGGGGACAGGGACTAGCGTACAAATGGGGCAAAAACATTCAGTACTTC.